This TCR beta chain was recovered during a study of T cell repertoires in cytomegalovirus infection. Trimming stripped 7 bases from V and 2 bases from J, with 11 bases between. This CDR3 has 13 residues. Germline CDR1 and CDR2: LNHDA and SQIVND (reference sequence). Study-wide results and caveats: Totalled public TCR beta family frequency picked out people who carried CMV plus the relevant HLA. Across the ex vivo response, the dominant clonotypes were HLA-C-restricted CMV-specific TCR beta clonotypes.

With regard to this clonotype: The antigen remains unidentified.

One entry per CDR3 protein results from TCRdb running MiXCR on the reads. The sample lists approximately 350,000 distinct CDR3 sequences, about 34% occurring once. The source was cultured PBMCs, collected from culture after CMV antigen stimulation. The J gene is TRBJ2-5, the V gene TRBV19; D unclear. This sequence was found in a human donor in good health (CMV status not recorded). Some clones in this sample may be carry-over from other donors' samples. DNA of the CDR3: TGTGCCAGTAATCGGGCGCAACAAGAGACCCAGTACTTC. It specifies CASNRAQQETQYF.